This TCR beta chain was retrieved from a study of blood T cell repertoires in COVID-19. Clones were sequenced by immunoSEQ multiplex PCR, and TCRdb holds only the in-frame ones, with some missing. Here the sample spans 150,000 to 200,000 clones, 80% being singletons. The V and J ends lost 9 bases and 7 bases, in that order; junction bases with no gene match: 13. This CDR3 comprises 15 residues. In germline, CDR1 is SNHLY, CDR2 FYNNEI. This clone was observed a few times. This receptor was obtained from a man between 70 and 80 years old with active or convalescent COVID-19. Input material: peripheral blood. J is TRBJ2-7 and V is TRBV2; 12 nucleotides match TRBD1. CDR3 in DNA: TGTGCCAGTACACCTTTGGGACAGGGGGCCCCGGAGCAGTACTTC. It yields the protein CASTPLGQGAPEQYF.